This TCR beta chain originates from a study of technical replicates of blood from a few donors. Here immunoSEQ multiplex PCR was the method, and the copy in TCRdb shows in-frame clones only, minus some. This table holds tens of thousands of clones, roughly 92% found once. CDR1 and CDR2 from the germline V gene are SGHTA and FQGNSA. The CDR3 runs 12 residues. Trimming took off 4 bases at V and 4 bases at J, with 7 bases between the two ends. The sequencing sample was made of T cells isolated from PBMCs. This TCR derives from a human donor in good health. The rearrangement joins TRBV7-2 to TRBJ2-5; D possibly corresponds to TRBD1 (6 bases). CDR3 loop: CASSSTGETQYF. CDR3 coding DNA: TGTGCCAGCAGCTCGACAGGAGAGACCCAGTACTTC.